This T cell receptor beta chain originates from a study of shared clonotypes between healthy human individuals. The authors' processing: For the immunoSEQ data, sequences were junction-only without quality scores, so filtering differed. Only in-frame clones appear in the TCRdb table, and some are missing; sequencing was by immunoSEQ multiplex PCR. D and trimming come from the DNA, and the V and J calls and clone size come from that table. Altogether about 1 million clones are present, about 75% being singletons, with the ten largest covering over 1.3%. Trimming stripped 5 bases from V and 7 bases from J, with 8 bases between. CDR1 is MNHEY, CDR2 SVGAGI, per germline. The CDR3 is 11 residues long. Broader study findings: Estimated richness values were generally larger in naive subsets than in memory subsets.

Details on this clone: Antigen specificity is unknown.

The source is a young man in good health. The chain links TRBV6-5 to TRBJ1-1; D not certain. Sequencing was done on a sample of memory CD4+ T cells sorted from blood. Subset here: CD45RA-negative fraction. CDR3 coding DNA: TGTGCCAGCAGTAACCGGGGTGAAGCTTTCTTT. Its protein product is CASSNRGEAFF.